The 20 T cell receptor beta chains below were found in one sample sequenced in a study of OX40 agonist ivuxolimab in advanced cancers. Generated by immunoSEQ multiplex PCR, the TCRdb table keeps only in-frame clones and is missing some. The sample has 95,000 to 150,000 clones, over 85% seen once; the top ten hold over 0.15%. Sequencing was performed on CD4+ or CD8+ T cells sorted from blood, taken in a trial of the OX40 agonist ivuxolimab. The receptor set was obtained from an adult with an advanced solid tumor such as melanoma, head and neck, liver or kidney cancer.

The chain uses TRBV7-3 and TRBJ1-1; 9 positions match TRBD1. Germline loops: CDR1 SGHTA, CDR2 FQGTGA. This CDR3 has 17 amino acids. J lost 1 base, V lost 0 bases, and 6 bases had no gene match. The CDR3 sequence: CASSLTWTGVRNTEAFF. The CDR3 region has the DNA TGTGCCAGCAGCTTAACATGGACAGGGGTTCGGAACACTGAAGCTTTCTTT.

Only one count was recorded for this clone. The CDR3 region is CASSPRINQPQHF. The CDR3 DNA reads as TGTGCCAGCAGCCCCAGGATCAATCAGCCCCAGCATTTT. The chain couples TRBV5-6 to TRBJ1-5, with D hard to call. The CDR3 runs to 13 residues. The ends were cut back, 4 bases at V and 3 bases at J, with 8 bases in the middle. The V gene's germline CDR1 is SGHDT and CDR2 YYEEEE.

The gene calls are TRBV11-2 and TRBJ1-2, with no clear D. The V end lost 1 base, the J end lost 3 bases, and 6 bases lay between the germline ends. Per the germline V gene, CDR1 is SGHAT and CDR2 is FQNNGV. The CDR3 runs to 13 residues. CDR3 sequence reads: CASSLGEYYGYTF. CDR3 DNA sequence: TGTGCCAGCAGCTTAGGGGAGTACTATGGCTACACCTTC.

V is TRBV5-1 and J is TRBJ1-6; D is perhaps TRBD1 (5 bases). V was clipped by 3 bases and J by 6 bases, with 10 bases between them. Germline CDR1 SGHRS, CDR2 YFSETQ. This CDR3 is 14 amino acids long. The CDR3 loop reads CASSSGRINSPLHF. The CDR3 bases are TGCGCCAGCAGCTCGGGACGGATTAATTCACCCCTCCACTTT.

The chain uses TRBV18 and TRBJ1-2; D is unresolved. The CDR3 has 14 residues. Trimming cost V 3 bases and J 5 bases, with 13 bases left between them. Germline CDR1 is KGHSH and CDR2 is LQKENI. The CDR3 region has the DNA TGTGCCAGCTCACCTTTGGAGGCGAGTTATGGCTACACCTTC. The encoded protein is CASSPLEASYGYTF. Using reference TRBV18 and TRBJ1-2 for the parts outside the CDR3, the full variable domain is NAGVMQNPRHLVRRRGQEARLRCSPMKGHSHVYWYRQLPEEGLKFMVYLQKENIIDESGMPKERFSAEFPKEGPSILRIQQVVRGDSAAYFCASSPLEASYGYTFGSGTRLTVV.

CDR3 in amino acids: CASSSPRGGGGTDTQYF. In DNA form, the CDR3 reads TGCGCCAGCAGCTCCCCGAGGGGCGGGGGGGGCACAGATACGCAGTATTTT. The chain is built from TRBV5-1 and TRBJ2-3; TRBD2 matches at 9 bases. V lost 3 bases and J lost 1; bases outside the gene matches: 9. CDR3 length: 17 residues. Germline V gives CDR1 SGHRS, CDR2 YFSETQ.

The V call is TRBV7-9, the J call TRBJ2-3; 7 bases fit TRBD2. The CDR3 consists of 15 residues. Germline loops: CDR1 SEHNR, CDR2 FQNEAQ (reference sequence). V was pared by 3 bases and J by 1 base, with 4 bases of the junction left unmatched. The CDR3 bases are TGTGCCAGCAGCTTGACTAGCCTCCGCACAGATACGCAGTATTTT. Translating gives CASSLTSLRTDTQYF.

This rearrangement joins TRBV9 to TRBJ2-3; 9 nucleotides match TRBD2. The length of the CDR3 is 16 residues. V was pared by 4 bases and J by 3 bases, with 9 bases of the junction left unmatched. Germline V gene sequence: CDR1 SGDLS, CDR2 YYNGEE. CDR3: CASSWAAGGSTDTQYF. The CDR3 coding sequence is TGTGCCAGCAGCTGGGCCGCGGGGGGGTCGACAGATACGCAGTATTTT.

This chain uses TRBV5-6 with TRBJ1-1; perhaps TRBD1 as D (5 bases). The CDR3 is 14 residues long. Trimming stripped 0 bases from V and 5 bases from J, with 11 bases between. Germline V lookup: CDR1 SGHDT, CDR2 YYEEEE. This CDR3 is CASSLVGRGTEAFF. CDR3 in DNA: TGTGCCAGCAGCTTGGTGGGACGGGGAACTGAAGCTTTCTTT. The full variable domain, with the rest looked up from reference TRBV5-6 and TRBJ1-1, is DAGVTQSPTHLIKTRGQQVTLRCSPKSGHDTVSWYQQALGQGPQFIFQYYEEEERQRGNFPDRFSGHQFPNYSSELNVNALLLGDSALYLCASSLVGRGTEAFFGQGTRLTVV.

This clone has a single count. The V call is TRBV5-4, the J call TRBJ2-3; D is perhaps TRBD1 (5 bases). Germline CDR1 reads SGHNT; CDR2 reads YYREEE (reference sequence). V lost 0 bases and J 3 bases, leaving 11 bases between the germline ends. The CDR3 covers 15 residues. The CDR3, as DNA: TGTGCCAGCAGCTTGGGGGGCCAGAGGACAGATACGCAGTATTTT. Encoded protein: CASSLGGQRTDTQYF.

CDR3 in amino acids: CASRAGTGSGAFF. In DNA form, the CDR3 reads TGTGCCAGCAGGGCCGGGACAGGGTCAGGAGCTTTCTTT. The rearrangement links TRBV25-1 to TRBJ1-1; TRBD1 matches 9 bases. Looked up from germline, CDR1 is MGHDK and CDR2 is SYGVNS. The CDR3 extends over 13 amino acids. Trimming cost V 6 bases and J 10 bases; bases outside gene matches: 9.

A single count supports this clone. The chain uses TRBV11-2 and TRBJ2-5; D unresolved. The CDR3 has 12 amino acids. The germline gives CDR1 SGHAT, CDR2 FQNNGV. Trimming removed 5 bases at V and 9 bases at J, with 13 bases between. The CDR3 reads CASSQTPGAQYF. CDR3 bases: TGTGCCAGCAGCCAGACTCCTGGGGCCCAGTACTTC.

The genes are TRBV28 and TRBJ2-1; no reliable D call. The V end lost 8 bases, the J end lost 4 bases, and 18 bases lay between the germline ends. This CDR3 has 15 amino acids. Per germline, CDR1 MDHEN and CDR2 SYDVKM. CDR3 DNA: TGTGCCAGCGGACCGACGGGCCGAAGTTACAATGAGCAGTTCTTC. Translation: CASGPTGRSYNEQFF.

This sequence joins TRBV7-9 and TRBJ1-1; 9 nucleotides line up with TRBD1. With 4 bases clipped from V and 1 base from J, the junction kept 1 base outside the gene matches. In germline, CDR1 is SEHNR, CDR2 FQNEAQ (reference sequence). This CDR3 has 14 amino acids. The CDR3 here is CASSSGQGNTEAFF. In nucleotides, the CDR3 is TGTGCCAGCAGCTCGGGACAGGGGAACACTGAAGCTTTCTTT.

V is TRBV27 and J is TRBJ2-7, with 13 bases identical to TRBD2. The germline gives CDR1 MNHEY, CDR2 SMNVEV (reference sequence). The CDR3 has 15 amino acids. Unmatched junction bases numbered 6, after V lost 6 bases and J lost 4 bases. The CDR3 reads CASSQLAGGPYEQYF. The DNA of the CDR3 is TGTGCCAGCAGCCAACTAGCGGGAGGGCCGTACGAGCAGTACTTC.

The rearrangement links TRBV12-5 to TRBJ2-3; the D gene is possibly TRBD2 (6 bases). The V and J ends lost 5 bases and 3 bases respectively, with 12 bases between them. Germline V gene sequence: CDR1 LGHNT, CDR2 FRNRAP. The CDR3 contains 14 residues. The DNA of the CDR3 is TGTGCTAGTGGTCTGGGACTTAGAACAGATACGCAGTATTTT. This codes for CASGLGLRTDTQYF.

This clone is a singleton in its sample. The chain links TRBV28 to TRBJ2-5, with 8 bases identical to TRBD2. There are 14 residues in the CDR3. Germline V CDR1 and CDR2: MDHEN, SYDVKM. V shed 5 bases and J 5 bases; nucleotides not matched to a gene: 7. The CDR3 loop reads CASSNLAGRETQYF. The CDR3 DNA sequence: TGTGCCAGCAGTAACCTAGCGGGTCGGGAGACCCAGTACTTC.

The chain couples TRBV7-2 to TRBJ1-2; possible D gene TRBD1, 5 bases. CDR3 length equals 13 residues. V lost 4 bases and J lost 8, with 14 bases in between. The germline gives CDR1 SGHTA, CDR2 FQGNSA. CDR3 amino acids: CASSWNQGEGYTF. The CDR3 coding sequence is TGTGCCAGCAGCTGGAACCAGGGTGAAGGCTACACCTTC.

This clone came up once. This chain joins TRBV25-1 and TRBJ1-2; D may be TRBD1 (5 bases). CDR3 length: 14 amino acids. Germline CDR1 and CDR2: MGHDK and SYGVNS. V shed 4 bases and J shed 4 bases, with 13 bases lying between them. CDR3: CASSGRQRGYGYTF. CDR3 bases: TGTGCCAGCAGTGGGAGACAAAGGGGCTATGGCTACACCTTC.

The J gene is TRBJ1-4, the V gene TRBV15; D possibly corresponds to TRBD1 (5 bases). Trimming stripped 4 bases from V and 0 bases from J, with 12 bases between. Germline V gene sequence: CDR1 LNHNV, CDR2 YYDKDF (reference sequence). The CDR3 has 16 residues. The CDR3 reads CATSTGGYSTNEKLFF. The CDR3, as DNA: TGTGCCACCAGCACCGGGGGATATTCAACTAATGAAAAACTGTTTTTT.